A single T cell receptor (beta chain) is shown here with its context. Antigen unknown. The sample comes from a study of vaccination and CD4 T cells after COVID-19. Background on the study: Convalescent persons amounted to six males plus four females, two of whom were Hispanic.

This sample's treatment: roughly 11-day PBMC culture with coronavirus spike peptide pools or control peptides (ViraFEST assay). Sequenced with the Oncomine TCR Beta short-read assay was DNA taken from cultured CD4+ T cells. One entry per CDR3 protein results from TCRdb running MiXCR on the PCR reads. The table includes about 8,300 distinct CDR3 sequences, roughly three quarters detected once. This clonotype was sampled from a human donor who had recovered from COVID-19. What was sequenced was CD4+ T cells from blood, cultured in vitro.

The CDR3 DNA reads as TGTGCCAGCAGCTTCCCCTCTGGCGAAAAACTGTTTTTT. Translating gives CASSFPSGEKLFF. The chain couples TRBV7-3 to TRBJ1-4; D is unresolved. CDR1 and CDR2 (germline): SGHTA, FQGTGA. The CDR3 sequence is 13 residues long. The V end was cut by 3 bases, the J end by 8 bases, with 10 bases between.